One sample yielded the 16 T cell receptor beta chains listed below, sequenced in a study of cytomegalovirus exposure and HLA in healthy donors. With 60 Vbeta and 13 Jbeta primers, the PCR was carried out. Profiling relied on immunoSEQ multiplex PCR, and the TCRdb table lists in-frame clones only, not all of them. The sample consists of approximately 110,000 clones, roughly 14% of them appearing once. Sequenced: PBMCs. The source is a woman in her late teens or twenties in good health and CMV-seronegative.

The J gene is TRBJ2-3, the V gene TRBV5-6; 7 bases are shared with TRBD1. CDR3 length: 15 amino acids. Germline lookup yields CDR1 SGHDT and CDR2 YYEEEE. Losses at the gene ends were 5 bases for V and 1 base for J; bases not matched to a gene: 7. CDR3: CASRRGPRGTDTQYF. CDR3 nucleotides: TGTGCCAGCAGAAGGGGGCCCCGTGGCACAGATACGCAGTATTTT.

This clone showed up just a few times. The chain joins TRBV4-1 to TRBJ1-1; the match to TRBD1 covers 7 bases. CDR1 and CDR2 (germline): MGHRA, YSYEKL. V gave up 5 bases and J gave up 1 base; unmatched junction bases: 4. This CDR3 has 14 amino acids. The CDR3 bases are TGCGCCAGCAGCACCCGGACAGGGAACACTGAAGCTTTCTTT. It codes for CASSTRTGNTEAFF.

This clone has only a few counts. The rearrangement uses TRBV5-6 and TRBJ1-3, with a possible D match to TRBD1 (5 bases). This CDR3 is built from 16 residues. The V end was cut by 3 bases, the J end by 1 base, with 14 bases between. Germline V lookup: CDR1 SGHDT, CDR2 YYEEEE. The CDR3 loop reads CASSSQTQGSGNTIYF. DNA of the CDR3: TGTGCCAGCAGCTCCCAAACCCAGGGTTCTGGAAACACCATATATTTT.

J is TRBJ1-2 and V is TRBV6-5; 8 nucleotides line up with TRBD1. There are 14 residues in the CDR3. The germline gives CDR1 MNHEY, CDR2 SVGAGI. J was trimmed by 8 bases and V by 3 bases; bases with no gene match: 8. The CDR3 sequence: CASSYIGTGGGYTF. The CDR3 DNA sequence: TGTGCCAGCAGTTATATCGGGACAGGCGGGGGCTACACCTTC.

This chain connects TRBV11-2 to TRBJ2-1, with D maybe TRBD2 (5 bases). Germline CDR1 is SGHAT and CDR2 is FQNNGV. This CDR3 comprises 15 residues. V dropped 5 bases and J dropped 3 bases, with 14 bases sitting between them. The CDR3 reads CASSTPSRHYNEQFF. The CDR3 region has the DNA TGTGCCAGCAGCACCCCTAGCAGACACTACAATGAGCAGTTCTTC.

The V and J genes are TRBV29-1 and TRBJ2-1, with 10 bases that match TRBD1. In germline, CDR1 is SQVTM, CDR2 ANQGSEA. The CDR3 is 13 residues long. J lost 5 bases, V lost 4 bases, and 2 bases had no gene match. Here the CDR3 DNA reads TGCAGCGTTGGACAGGGGGCACACAATGAGCAGTTCTTC. This translates into CSVGQGAHNEQFF.

This clone was seen more than once but under ten times. The chain recombines TRBV7-9 with TRBJ1-5, with TRBD1 matching 7 bases. V was pared by 0 bases and J by 2 bases, with 1 base of the junction left unmatched. The CDR3 covers 15 residues. Per germline, CDR1 SEHNR and CDR2 FQNEAQ (reference sequence). CDR3 nucleotide sequence: TGTGCCAGCAGCTTAGCAGGGGGCGGCAATCAGCCCCAGCATTTT. Protein: CASSLAGGGNQPQHF. Supplemented by reference TRBV7-9 and TRBJ1-5, the full variable domain reads DTGVSQNPRHKITKRGQNVTFRCDPISEHNRLYWYRQTLGQGPEFLTYFQNEAQLEKSRLLSDRFSAERPKGSFSTLEIQRTEQGDSAMYLCASSLAGGGNQPQHFGDGTRLSIL.

In its sample, this clone was seen a few times. CDR3 bases: TGTGCCAGCAGCTTGGAATTGGGACAGGGGGTGTCTTGGACAGATACGCAGTATTTT. It is translated as CASSLELGQGVSWTDTQYF. The V call is TRBV5-6, the J call TRBJ2-3, with TRBD1 matching 11 bases. V lost 0 bases and J lost 3; bases outside the gene matches: 12. CDR1 and CDR2 (germline): SGHDT, YYEEEE. The CDR3 has 19 residues. Together with reference TRBV5-6 and TRBJ2-3, the CDR3 gives the full variable domain: DAGVTQSPTHLIKTRGQQVTLRCSPKSGHDTVSWYQQALGQGPQFIFQYYEEEERQRGNFPDRFSGHQFPNYSSELNVNALLLGDSALYLCASSLELGQGVSWTDTQYFGPGTRLTVL.

CDR3 protein: CASSLRRRGYGYTF. Here the CDR3 DNA reads TGTGCCAGCAGTTTACGACGGAGGGGCTATGGCTACACCTTC. The rearrangement uses TRBV28 and TRBJ1-2; maybe TRBD1 (5 bases). V lost 2 bases, J lost 4 bases, and 11 bases lay in between. The CDR3 length is 14 residues. From germline, CDR1 is MDHEN and CDR2 SYDVKM.

CDR3 loop: CASSQDHRGEPSYLSGANVLTF. Here the CDR3 DNA reads TGCGCCAGCAGCCAAGATCACAGGGGGGAACCATCCTATCTCTCTGGGGCCAACGTCCTGACTTTC. The V call is TRBV4-3, the J call TRBJ2-6, with 8 bases identical to TRBD1. Germline values: CDR1 LGHNA, CDR2 YSLEER. This CDR3 contains 22 residues. Unmatched junction bases numbered 16, after V lost 0 bases and J lost 0 bases.

The chain joins TRBV10-2 to TRBJ2-7; maybe TRBD1 (5 bases). Trimming took 4 bases from V and 6 from J, leaving 7 bases between them. The CDR3 loop spans 11 amino acids. In germline, CDR1 is WSHSY, CDR2 SAAADI. The chain's CDR3 is CASSGGGEQYF. In DNA, the CDR3 is TGCGCCAGCAGTGGGGGCGGCGAGCAGTACTTC.

The sample holds a few counts of this clone. The CDR3, as DNA: TGTGCCAGCAGCTTATCTGGACAGTACGAGCAGTACTTC. Protein product: CASSLSGQYEQYF. The chain links TRBV7-9 to TRBJ2-7; perhaps TRBD1 as D (6 bases). V was pared by 2 bases and J by 4 bases, with 9 bases between. This CDR3 is 13 amino acids long. The V gene's germline CDR1 is SEHNR and CDR2 FQNEAQ (reference sequence).

This chain links TRBV6-5 with TRBJ2-5; no firm D call. This CDR3 is 13 amino acids long. Looked up from germline, CDR1 is MNHEY and CDR2 is SVGAGI. The V and J ends lost 2 bases and 5 bases respectively, with 9 bases between them. The CDR3 region is CASSYPSWETQYF. CDR3 coding DNA: TGTGCCAGCAGTTACCCCAGTTGGGAGACCCAGTACTTC.

The chain employs TRBV4-2 and TRBJ2-7, with a tentative D call TRBD2 (5 bases). From germline, CDR1 is LGHNA and CDR2 YNFKEQ. Trimming left V 3 bases short and J 0 bases short, with 12 bases between. This CDR3 comprises 15 residues. The CDR3 region has the DNA TGTGCCAGCAGCCACGCCTCCACTAGCTCCTACGAGCAGTACTTC. As protein: CASSHASTSSYEQYF.

Points on this clone: At the DNA level, this CDR3 is encoded by other sequences in the same sample as well. The chain uses TRBV5-6 and TRBJ2-1, with D maybe TRBD2 (6 bases). Germline values: CDR1 SGHDT, CDR2 YYEEEE. Trimming removed 4 bases at V and 3 bases at J, with 17 bases between. CDR3 length equals 16 residues. CDR3 amino acids: CASSPNQGGFYNEQFF. For the CDR3, the DNA is TGTGCCAGCAGCCCTAATCAGGGAGGATTCTACAATGAGCAGTTCTTC.

This chain uses TRBV28 with TRBJ1-1, with 8 bases that match TRBD1. The germline V gene has CDR1 MDHEN and CDR2 SYDVKM. The trim removed 2 bases at V and 5 bases at J, leaving 10 bases unmatched. This CDR3 is built from 16 residues. The DNA for the CDR3 is TGTGCCAGCAGTTTACTGGCAGGGGGCCCGGGGACTGAAGCTTTCTTT. Its translation is CASSLLAGGPGTEAFF.